The 8 T cell receptor beta chains given below trace back to one sample, sequenced in a study of T cell responses to AZD1222 COVID-19 vaccine. The assay was immunoSEQ multiplex PCR, and TCRdb's table has in-frame clones only and misses some. This sample has around 140,000 clones, with over 85% found just once. Sample: peripheral blood, taken on day 0 of AZD1222 vaccination. Every receptor here comes from an adult in good health.

This rearrangement joins TRBV2 to TRBJ1-6; weak D call: TRBD1 (5 bases). CDR1 and CDR2 from the germline V gene are SNHLY and FYNNEI. Trimming shortened V by 11 bases and J by 9 bases, and 17 bases separated the two germline ends. CDR3 size: 13 residues. CDR3 bases: TGTGCCTCCGACGGGGGTTATGGTTCACCCCTCCACTTT. Translation gives CASDGGYGSPLHF.

This chain uses TRBV19 with TRBJ2-1; 9 bases are a match to TRBD1. V shed 4 bases and J 6 bases; nucleotides not matched to a gene: 19. Germline lookup yields CDR1 LNHDA and CDR2 SQIVND (reference sequence). The CDR3 sequence is 19 residues long. The CDR3, as DNA: TGTGCCAGTAGTAGATTTCCCGCAGGATGGGGACAGGGTTTCAATGAGCAGTTCTTC. Amino acids: CASSRFPAGWGQGFNEQFF.

The chain carries TRBV24-1 and TRBJ2-3, with TRBD2 identical over 12 bases. The CDR3 extends over 14 amino acids. The J segment lost 2 bases and the V segment lost 9 bases, leaving 2 bases of the junction unmatched. Germline V gene lookup returns CDR1 KGHDR and CDR2 SFDVKD. CDR3 in amino acids: CATGLAGPTDTQYF. The CDR3 DNA is TGTGCCACCGGACTAGCGGGGCCCACAGATACGCAGTATTTT.

The V gene is TRBV6-5, the J gene TRBJ2-3, with D possibly being TRBD2 (6 bases). Between the trimmed V and J ends, which lost 5 bases and 6 bases, there was a span of 9 bases. This CDR3 has 12 amino acids. Per the germline V gene, CDR1 is MNHEY and CDR2 is SVGAGI. Here the CDR3 DNA reads TGTGCCAGCAGTCGAAGCGGGGATACGCAGTATTTT. This sequence encodes CASSRSGDTQYF.

The chain carries TRBV19 and TRBJ2-1; TRBD1 is a possible D gene (6 bases). The germline CDR1 and CDR2 sequences are LNHDA and SQIVND (reference sequence). This CDR3 comprises 15 residues. V gave up 6 bases and J gave up 4 bases, with 16 bases separating them. The CDR3 region has the DNA TGTGCCAGTAGGTCGGGCCAGGGGCCATACAATGAGCAGTTCTTC. Its translation: CASRSGQGPYNEQFF.

In its sample, this clone was seen once. The genes are TRBV12-3 or TRBV12-4 and TRBJ2-3, with D maybe TRBD2 (5 bases). This CDR3 contains 12 residues. V was trimmed by 5 bases and J by 6 bases, leaving 9 bases between them. The CDR3 loop is CASSPPGDTQYF. Written as DNA, the CDR3 is TGTGCCAGCAGTCCCCCGGGGGATACGCAGTATTTT.

The chain couples TRBV9 to TRBJ1-4; tentative D call: TRBD1 (6 bases). Between the trimmed V and J ends, which lost 0 bases and 8 bases, there was a span of 14 bases. This CDR3 has 15 residues. The germline V gene has CDR1 SGDLS and CDR2 YYNGEE. In DNA, the CDR3 is TGTGCCAGCAGCGTAGTCGGGGGCGCCGGGGAAAAACTGTTTTTT. Its translation is CASSVVGGAGEKLFF.

A remark on this clone: Other DNA sequences in this sample translate to the same CDR3. The chain's CDR3 is CASSLSVNTEAFF. The CDR3 DNA sequence: TGTGCCAGCAGCTTAAGCGTGAACACTGAAGCTTTCTTT. The chain joins TRBV7-3 to TRBJ1-1; D not certain. Trimming cost V 1 base and J 0 bases, with 3 bases left between them. The CDR3 spans 13 residues. Germline V gene data show CDR1 as SGHTA and CDR2 as FQGTGA.